Presented here are 10 T cell receptor beta chains from one specimen sequenced in a study of vaccination effects on CD4 cells after COVID-19. Antigen specificity for these receptors is unknown. ViraFEST used viral peptide pools to expand antigen-specific CD4+ T cells before sequencing. Cells that had been cultured for 10 days were the source of isolated CD4+ T cells. The participants, recipients of two vaccine doses, got either BNT162b2 or mRNA-1273. Libraries were prepared by immunoSEQ multiplex PCR; TCRdb keeps only in-frame clonotypes and omits some of them. Here the sample spans fewer than 35,000 clones, roughly four fifths being singletons. The source was CD4+ T cells from PBMCs cultured with HCoV-229E spike peptides, collected after COVID-19 vaccination. These receptors all come from a human donor who received a COVID-19 vaccine.

The V call is TRBV7-6, the J call TRBJ2-5; 9 bases are a match to TRBD1. The V gene's germline CDR1 is SGHVS and CDR2 FNYEAQ. The V segment lost 0 bases and the J segment 5 bases; nucleotides outside the gene matches: 7. The CDR3 spans 16 residues. CDR3 bases: TGTGCCAGCAGCTTAGCGCGACAGGGGGGCATTGAGACCCAGTACTTC. Translation gives CASSLARQGGIETQYF. Combining the CDR3 with reference TRBV7-6 and TRBJ2-5 gives the whole variable domain GAGVSQSPRYKVTKRGQDVALRCDPISGHVSLYWYRQALGQGPEFLTYFNYEAQQDKSGLPNDRFSAERPEGSISTLTIQRTEQRDSAMYRCASSLARQGGIETQYFGPGTRLLVL.

The rearrangement joins TRBV7-2 to TRBJ2-7; possibly TRBD1 for D (5 bases). Germline V gives CDR1 SGHTA, CDR2 FQGNSA. V dropped 3 bases and J dropped 6 bases, with 9 bases sitting between them. This CDR3 contains 12 residues. In nucleotides, the CDR3 is TGTGCCAGCAGCTTTCAGGGTCGCGAGCAGTACTTC. Translated, it gives CASSFQGREQYF.

This clone was counted only a few times. The chain recombines TRBV5-6 with TRBJ2-3, with D uncertain. The CDR3 covers 14 residues. Trimming took 4 bases from V and 3 from J, leaving 12 bases between them. Per the germline V gene, CDR1 is SGHDT and CDR2 is YYEEEE. DNA of the CDR3: TGTGCCAGCAGCCCACCCGCCTTAACAGATACGCAGTATTTT. This codes for CASSPPALTDTQYF.

This clone was recorded once. The chain's CDR3 is CASSNRDRGTYEQYF. CDR3 nucleotides: TGCGCCAGCAGCAACCGGGACAGGGGAACTTACGAGCAGTACTTC. The V call is TRBV5-1, the J call TRBJ2-7, with TRBD1 identical over 10 bases. The CDR3 contains 15 residues. Germline V gives CDR1 SGHRS, CDR2 YFSETQ. V was pared by 4 bases and J by 4 bases, with 8 bases of the junction left unmatched.

This chain links TRBV6-5 with TRBJ2-2; tentatively, D is TRBD2 (5 bases). The CDR3 extends over 16 amino acids. V lost 0 bases and J 2 bases, leaving 10 bases between the germline ends. CDR1 and CDR2 (germline): MNHEY, SVGAGI. The CDR3: CASSYSGARNTGELFF. CDR3 nucleotide sequence: TGTGCCAGCAGTTACTCGGGAGCCAGAAACACCGGGGAGCTGTTTTTT.

This clone was counted only a few times. The rearrangement uses TRBV13 and TRBJ2-3; 8 bases are shared with TRBD2. The CDR3 covers 16 residues. Looked up from germline, CDR1 is PRHDT and CDR2 is FYEKMQ (reference sequence). Germline trimming cut 3 bases from V and 0 bases from J; bases unmatched to any gene: 5. The CDR3 is CASSLGGLVSTDTQYF. CDR3 DNA: TGTGCCAGCAGCTTGGGGGGACTAGTTAGCACAGATACGCAGTATTTT.

V gene TRBV11-3 combines with J gene TRBJ2-5; tentative D call: TRBD1 (6 bases). Between the trimmed V and J ends, which lost 5 bases and 1 base, there was a span of 8 bases. Looked up from germline, CDR1 is SGHNT and CDR2 is YENEEA. The CDR3 length is 13 residues. The CDR3 region has the DNA TGTGCCAGCAGCCTACAGGGCCAAGAGACCCAGTACTTC. Its translation: CASSLQGQETQYF.

The CDR3 DNA follows: TGTGCCTGGAGCGGGGGGGCGAGGGAGACCCAGTACTTC. Its protein is CAWSGGARETQYF. The chain joins TRBV30 to TRBJ2-5; TRBD2 matches at 8 bases. This CDR3 spans 13 amino acids. The V and J ends lost 3 bases and 5 bases, in that order; junction bases with no gene match: 5. CDR1 and CDR2 from the germline V gene are GTSNPN and SVGIG (reference sequence).

The J gene is TRBJ2-3, the V gene TRBV4-1, with 9 bases fitting TRBD1. V shed 1 base and J 3 bases; nucleotides not matched to a gene: 5. This CDR3 region has 16 residues. Germline loops: CDR1 MGHRA, CDR2 YSYEKL. The CDR3 DNA is TGCGCCAGCAGCCAAGGGGGACAGGGATTTACAGATACGCAGTATTTT. The encoded protein is CASSQGGQGFTDTQYF.

The chain has TRBV29-1 and TRBJ1-3; TRBD1 matches 11 bases. With 7 bases clipped from V and 7 bases from J, the junction kept 12 bases outside the gene matches. CDR1 is SQVTM and CDR2 is ANQGSEA in the germline V gene. The CDR3 has 15 residues. The CDR3 nucleotides are TGCAGCGGAACCGGGACAGGGGGTTTGTCTAACACCATATATTTT. Translation: CSGTGTGGLSNTIYF.